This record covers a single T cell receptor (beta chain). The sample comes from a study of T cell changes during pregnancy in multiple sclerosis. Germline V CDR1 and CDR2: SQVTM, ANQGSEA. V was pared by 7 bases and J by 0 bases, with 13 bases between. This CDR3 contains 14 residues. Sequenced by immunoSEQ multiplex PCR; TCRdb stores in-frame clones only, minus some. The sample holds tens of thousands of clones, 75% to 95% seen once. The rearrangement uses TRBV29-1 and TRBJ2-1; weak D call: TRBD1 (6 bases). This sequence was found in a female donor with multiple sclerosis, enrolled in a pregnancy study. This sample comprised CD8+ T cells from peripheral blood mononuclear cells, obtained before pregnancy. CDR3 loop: CSGGQSSSYNEQFF. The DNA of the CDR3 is TGCAGCGGAGGACAGTCGAGCTCCTACAATGAGCAGTTCTTC.